Sequencing of this T cell receptor (beta chain) was carried out in a study of tumor-infiltrating lymphocytes in primary liver carcinoma. Study details: All patients, whether men or women, fell within 30 to 69 years of age.

Germline trimming cut 2 bases from V and 8 bases from J; bases unmatched to any gene: 9. CDR3 length: 15 residues. Per the germline V gene, CDR1 is MNHNS and CDR2 is SASEGT. Constant-region priming of around 500 ng total RNA yielded TCR beta cDNA. Three nested multiplex PCR rounds of slightly modified ARM-PCR generated TCR beta libraries. Both of the initial two PCR rounds ran for about 11 cycles and employed TRBV1-TRBV30 forward primers alongside a C-beta reverse primer. TCRdb re-called the multiplex PCR reads with MiXCR, one entry per CDR3 protein. The sample holds about 190,000 distinct CDR3 sequences; around 81% are singletons and the top ten take 15% to 20%. Study outcomes and limitations: The study found tumor-adjacent and tumor-blood pairs overlapped less than tumor region pairs.

The sample holds many counts of this clonotype. Its antigen is not identified. It was from roughly 20-30 mg of unsorted bulk tissue that RNA and DNA were co-extracted. The patients, who had chronic HBV infection, were treatment-naive (untreated). Tumors were each sampled at five separate regions. This chain uses TRBV6-1 with TRBJ1-2, with 9 bases identical to TRBD1. The TCR comes from a middle-aged man with primary liver carcinoma and hepatitis B virus infection. The specimen sequenced was tumor tissue from primary liver carcinoma. This CDR3 reads CASSEPLGQGRGYTF. The DNA for the CDR3 is TGTGCCAGCAGTGAACCCTTGGGACAGGGACGCGGCTACACCTTC.